The clone carrying this TCR beta chain was seen a single time. Its ends do not fully match the called genes, so a read error is possible. The sample's time point: persistent/refractory GD, antithyroid drugs over 5 years with positive TRAb. The authors made the TCR library using RNA they extracted from PBMCs. There are 16 residues in the CDR3. Germline values: CDR1 SGHTA, CDR2 FQGTGA. The sample comes from a study of regulatory T cells in long-lasting Graves disease. Study at large: Over 5 years on antithyroid drugs plus positive TSH receptor antibodies marked Graves' disease as persistent.

Construction of TCR beta libraries relied on iRepertoire HTBI primers and on Arm-PCR targeting CDR3 regions. TCRdb reprocessed the multiplex PCR reads via MiXCR and lists one record per CDR3 protein. The table includes around 460,000 distinct CDR3 sequences, roughly 23% detected once. J is TRBJ2-2 and V is TRBV7-3; 10 bases map to TRBD2. The sequencing here drew on peripheral blood mononuclear cells (PBMCs), taken when the disease was refractory, from a patient treated with antithyroid drugs. The clonotype was recovered from a female donor with Graves disease. In DNA form, the CDR3 reads TGTGCCAGCAGCCCTAGCGGGAGTCCCAACACCGGGGAGCCGTTTTTT. Amino acid sequence: CASSPSGSPNTGEPFF.